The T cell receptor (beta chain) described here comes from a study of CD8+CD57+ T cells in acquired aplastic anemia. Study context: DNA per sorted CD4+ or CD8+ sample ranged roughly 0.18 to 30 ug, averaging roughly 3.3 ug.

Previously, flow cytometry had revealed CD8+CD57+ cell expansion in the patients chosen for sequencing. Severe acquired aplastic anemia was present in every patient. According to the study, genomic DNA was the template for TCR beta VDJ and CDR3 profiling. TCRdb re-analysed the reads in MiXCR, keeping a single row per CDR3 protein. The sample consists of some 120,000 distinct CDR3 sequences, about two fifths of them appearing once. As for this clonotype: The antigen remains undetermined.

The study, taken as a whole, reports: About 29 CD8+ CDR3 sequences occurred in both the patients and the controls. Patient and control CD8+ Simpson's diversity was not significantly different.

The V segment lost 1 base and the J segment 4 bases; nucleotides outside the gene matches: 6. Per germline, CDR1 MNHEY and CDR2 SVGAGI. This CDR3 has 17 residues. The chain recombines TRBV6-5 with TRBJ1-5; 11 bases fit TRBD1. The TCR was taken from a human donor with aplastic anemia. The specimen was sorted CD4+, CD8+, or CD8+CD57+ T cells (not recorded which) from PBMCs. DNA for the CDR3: TGTGCCAGCAGTTACTTTACCGGGACAGGGGGTAATCAGCCCCAGCATTTT. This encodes CASSYFTGTGGNQPQHF.